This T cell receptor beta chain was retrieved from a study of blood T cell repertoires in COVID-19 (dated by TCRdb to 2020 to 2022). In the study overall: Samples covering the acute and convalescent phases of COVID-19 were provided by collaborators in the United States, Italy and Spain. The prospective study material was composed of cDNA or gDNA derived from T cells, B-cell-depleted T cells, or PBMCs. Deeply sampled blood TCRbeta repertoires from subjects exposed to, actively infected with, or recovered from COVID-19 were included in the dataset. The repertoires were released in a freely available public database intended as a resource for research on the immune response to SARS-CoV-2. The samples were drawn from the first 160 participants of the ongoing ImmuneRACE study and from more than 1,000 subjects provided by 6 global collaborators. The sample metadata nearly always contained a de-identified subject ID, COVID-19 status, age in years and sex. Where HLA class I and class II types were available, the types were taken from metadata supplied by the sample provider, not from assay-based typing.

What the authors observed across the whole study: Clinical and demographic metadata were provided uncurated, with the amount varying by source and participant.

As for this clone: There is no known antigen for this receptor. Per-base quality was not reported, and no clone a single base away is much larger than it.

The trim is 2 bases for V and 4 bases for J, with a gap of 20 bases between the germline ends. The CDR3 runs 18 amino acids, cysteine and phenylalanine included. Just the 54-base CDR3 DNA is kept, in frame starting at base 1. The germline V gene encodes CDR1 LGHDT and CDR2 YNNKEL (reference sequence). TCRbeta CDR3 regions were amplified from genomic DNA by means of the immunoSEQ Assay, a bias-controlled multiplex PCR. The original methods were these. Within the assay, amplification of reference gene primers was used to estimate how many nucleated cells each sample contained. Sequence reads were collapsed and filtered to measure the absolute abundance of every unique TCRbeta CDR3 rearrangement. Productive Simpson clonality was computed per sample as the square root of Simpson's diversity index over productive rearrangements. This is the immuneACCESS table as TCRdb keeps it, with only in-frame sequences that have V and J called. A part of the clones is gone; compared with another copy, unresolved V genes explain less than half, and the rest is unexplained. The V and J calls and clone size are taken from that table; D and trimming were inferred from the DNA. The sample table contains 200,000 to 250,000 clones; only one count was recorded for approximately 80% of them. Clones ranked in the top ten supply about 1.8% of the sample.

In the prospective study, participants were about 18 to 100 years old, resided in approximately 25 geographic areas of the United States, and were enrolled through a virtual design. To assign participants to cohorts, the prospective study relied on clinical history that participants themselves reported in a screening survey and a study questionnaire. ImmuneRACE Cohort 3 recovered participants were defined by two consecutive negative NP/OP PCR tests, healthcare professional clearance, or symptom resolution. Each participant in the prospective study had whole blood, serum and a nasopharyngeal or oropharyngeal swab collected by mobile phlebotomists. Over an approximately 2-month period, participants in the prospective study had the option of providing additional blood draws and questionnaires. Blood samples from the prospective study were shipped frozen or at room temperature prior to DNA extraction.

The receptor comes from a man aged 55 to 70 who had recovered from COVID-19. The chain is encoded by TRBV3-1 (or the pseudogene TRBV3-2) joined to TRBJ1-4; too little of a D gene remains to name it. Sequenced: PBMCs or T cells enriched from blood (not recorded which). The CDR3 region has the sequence CASSQKVRKERLNEKLFF. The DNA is TGTGCCAGCAGCCAAAAAGTACGAAAGGAGAGACTTAATGAAAAACTGTTTTTT.